A selection of T cell receptor beta chains follows, all from one sample in a study of CD8 T cells in ankylosing spondylitis. TCRdb re-called the 5' RACE reads through MiXCR, storing one row per CDR3 protein. The sample consists of about 240,000 distinct CDR3 sequences, over 8.5% of them appearing once. The specimen was blood, either unsorted or a sorted T cell fraction (not recorded which). The receptors originated from a male donor with ankylosing spondylitis or in good health (not recorded which). CDR3s include the opening cysteine and the closing phenylalanine or tryptophan. A D gene is named only where the DNA matches it firmly. Size tells how often a clone was seen (once, few, many) or the class of an expanded clone, and some rows leave it out.

CDR3aa: CASSLGSRGAGAEETQYF
CDR3nt: TGTGCCAGCAGCTTAGGTAGTAGAGGTGCGGGGGCGGAAGAGACCCAGTACTTC
len: 18
v_gene: TRBV13
j_gene: TRBJ2-5
abundance: many
d_gene: NA

CDR3aa: CSAAGSREDTF
CDR3nt: TGCAGCGCTGCGGGATCCAGGGAGGACACCTTC
len: 11
v_gene: TRBV29-1
j_gene: TRBJ1-2
abundance: many
d_gene: NA

CDR3aa: CSARTSGSSYEQFF
CDR3nt: TGCAGTGCTAGGACTAGCGGGAGTAGCTATGAGCAGTTCTTC
len: 14
v_gene: TRBV20-1
j_gene: TRBJ2-1
abundance: many
d_gene: TRBD2

CDR3aa: CADRPVNTGELFF
CDR3nt: TGTGCCGATCGGCCAGTGAACACCGGGGAGCTGTTTTTT
len: 13
v_gene: TRBV2
j_gene: TRBJ2-2
abundance: few
d_gene: NA

CDR3aa: CASSLDLPRTGQFF
CDR3nt: TGTGCCAGCAGCTTAGATCTACCTCGGACAGGGCAGTTCTTC
len: 14
v_gene: TRBV7-2
j_gene: TRBJ2-1
abundance: many
d_gene: TRBD1

CDR3aa: CAWTNSGNTIYF
CDR3nt: TGTGCCTGGACAAATTCCGGAAACACCATATATTTT
len: 12
v_gene: TRBV30
j_gene: TRBJ1-3
abundance: many
d_gene: NA

CDR3aa: CASSMDRVNTEAFF
CDR3nt: TGTGCCAGTAGTATGGACAGGGTGAACACTGAAGCTTTCTTT
len: 14
v_gene: TRBV19
j_gene: TRBJ1-1
abundance: many
d_gene: TRBD1

CDR3aa: CSVELLAEGGNNEQFF
CDR3nt: TGCAGCGTTGAGCTTTTAGCGGAAGGGGGCAACAATGAGCAGTTCTTC
len: 16
v_gene: TRBV29-1
j_gene: TRBJ2-1
abundance: NA
d_gene: NA

CDR3aa: CASAPSGYYEQYF
CDR3nt: TGTGCCAGCGCCCCTAGCGGGTACTACGAGCAGTACTTC
len: 13
v_gene: TRBV27
j_gene: TRBJ2-7
abundance: many
d_gene: TRBD2

CDR3aa: CSAGRGARQYF
CDR3nt: TGCAGTGCTGGTCGGGGCGCGAGGCAGTATTTT
len: 11
v_gene: TRBV20-1
j_gene: TRBJ2-3
abundance: many
d_gene: NA

CDR3aa: CASSYTGTRETQYF
CDR3nt: TGCGCCAGCAGCTACACCGGGACGCGAGAGACCCAGTACTTC
len: 14
v_gene: TRBV5-1
j_gene: TRBJ2-5
abundance: many
d_gene: NA

CDR3aa: CSARSTSSYEQYF
CDR3nt: TGCAGTGCTAGAAGCACGAGCTCCTACGAGCAGTACTTC
len: 13
v_gene: TRBV20-1
j_gene: TRBJ2-7
abundance: many
d_gene: NA

CDR3aa: CASSYTQQNTGELFF
CDR3nt: TGTGCCAGCAGTTACACGCAGCAGAACACCGGGGAGCTGTTTTTT
len: 15
v_gene: TRBV6-5
j_gene: TRBJ2-2
abundance: many
d_gene: NA

CDR3aa: CASSWTSGGDNEQFF
CDR3nt: TGTGCCAGCAGCTGGACTAGCGGGGGGGACAATGAGCAGTTCTTC
len: 15
v_gene: TRBV11-2
j_gene: TRBJ2-1
abundance: few
d_gene: TRBD2

CDR3aa: CSAHRQGGYEQYF
CDR3nt: TGCAGCGCTCACCGACAGGGAGGCTACGAGCAGTACTTC
len: 13
v_gene: TRBV29-1
j_gene: TRBJ2-7
abundance: many
d_gene: NA

CDR3aa: CASSQDTGIGNEQFF
CDR3nt: TGCGCCAGCAGCCAAGATACCGGGATCGGGAATGAGCAGTTCTTC
len: 15
v_gene: TRBV4-1
j_gene: TRBJ2-1
abundance: many
d_gene: NA

CDR3aa: CASSALGQGNANTGELFF
CDR3nt: TGTGCCAGCAGCGCCCTGGGACAGGGGAACGCGAACACCGGGGAGCTGTTTTTT
len: 18
v_gene: TRBV4-2
j_gene: TRBJ2-2
abundance: few
d_gene: TRBD1

CDR3aa: CSASALGEQFF
CDR3nt: TGCAGTGCTAGTGCCTTGGGTGAGCAGTTCTTC
len: 11
v_gene: TRBV20-1
j_gene: TRBJ2-1
abundance: many
d_gene: NA

CDR3aa: CSAMLANGGAGYGYTF
CDR3nt: TGCAGTGCTATGTTGGCTAACGGGGGCGCAGGCTATGGCTACACCTTC
len: 16
v_gene: TRBV20-1
j_gene: TRBJ1-2
abundance: NA
d_gene: NA

CDR3aa: CASRATDLNTEAFF
CDR3nt: TGTGCCAGTAGGGCGACAGATTTGAACACTGAAGCTTTCTTT
len: 14
v_gene: TRBV19
j_gene: TRBJ1-1
abundance: NA
d_gene: NA

CDR3aa: CASSFALAGGLGELFF
CDR3nt: TGTGCCAGCAGCTTCGCACTAGCGGGGGGTCTCGGGGAGCTGTTTTTT
len: 16
v_gene: TRBV7-2
j_gene: TRBJ2-2
abundance: many
d_gene: TRBD2

CDR3aa: CAILRGDRPAQAFF
CDR3nt: TGTGCTATACTCCGGGGGGACAGGCCGGCTCAAGCTTTCTTT
len: 14
v_gene: TRBV7-9
j_gene: TRBJ1-1
abundance: many
d_gene: TRBD1

CDR3aa: CASSPEVQFEDKETQYF
CDR3nt: TGCGCCAGCAGCCCGGAAGTCCAGTTTGAGGACAAGGAGACCCAGTACTTC
len: 17
v_gene: TRBV5-1
j_gene: TRBJ2-5
abundance: many
d_gene: NA